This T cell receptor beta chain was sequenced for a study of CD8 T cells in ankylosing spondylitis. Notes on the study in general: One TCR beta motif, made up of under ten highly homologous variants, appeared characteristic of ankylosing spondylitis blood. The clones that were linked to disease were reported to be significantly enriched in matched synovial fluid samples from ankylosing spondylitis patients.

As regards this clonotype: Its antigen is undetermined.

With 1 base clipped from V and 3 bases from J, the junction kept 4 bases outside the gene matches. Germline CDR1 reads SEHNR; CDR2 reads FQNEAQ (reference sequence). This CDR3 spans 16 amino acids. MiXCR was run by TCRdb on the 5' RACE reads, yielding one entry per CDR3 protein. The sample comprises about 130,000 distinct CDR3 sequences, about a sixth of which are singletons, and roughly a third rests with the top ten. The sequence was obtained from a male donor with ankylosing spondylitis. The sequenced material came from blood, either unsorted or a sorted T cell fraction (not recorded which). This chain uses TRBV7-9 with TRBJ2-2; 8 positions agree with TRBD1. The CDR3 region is CASSLGQGAHTGELFF. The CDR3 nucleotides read TGTGCCAGCAGCTTAGGGCAGGGGGCCCACACCGGGGAGCTGTTTTTT.